This entry lists 6 T cell receptor beta chains sequenced from one sample in a study of blood T cell repertoires in COVID-19. Method: immunoSEQ multiplex PCR; TCRdb's copy keeps in-frame clones and lacks some. Among roughly 240,000 clones listed, 83% were seen once. The sample was PBMCs or T cells enriched from blood (not recorded which). The receptors shown here come from a woman aged 40 to 50 who had been exposed to COVID-19.

The V and J genes are TRBV4-1 and TRBJ1-3, with 10 bases aligning to TRBD1. Looked up from germline, CDR1 is MGHRA and CDR2 is YSYEKL. Trimming removed 4 bases from V and 4 bases from J; junction bases left unmatched: 7. The CDR3 loop spans 16 amino acids. As DNA, the CDR3 is TGCGCCAGCAGCCCTCGGGGGACAGGGGAGGGAAACACCATATATTTT. The encoded protein is CASSPRGTGEGNTIYF.

J is TRBJ1-6 and V is TRBV2; D is unresolved. In germline, CDR1 is SNHLY, CDR2 FYNNEI. CDR3 length equals 12 residues. In DNA, the CDR3 is TGTGGCACGGAGGCGGGAAATTCACCCCTCCACTTT. Its protein is CGTEAGNSPLHF.

This clone was seen only once. The CDR3 bases are TGTGCCACCAGTGATACCAAAAGCTATACGCAGTATTTT. Translating it yields CATSDTKSYTQYF. The chain combines TRBV24-1 with TRBJ2-3; D is uncertain. Deletions cut 3 bases from V and 7 bases from J, with 10 bases between. Germline CDR1 reads KGHDR; CDR2 reads SFDVKD. The CDR3 extends over 13 amino acids.

Only a few counts were recorded for this clone. The chain combines TRBV6-5 with TRBJ2-2; D may be TRBD2 (5 bases). V gave up 6 bases and J gave up 6 bases, with 17 bases separating them. CDR3 length equals 15 residues. Looked up from germline, CDR1 is MNHEY and CDR2 is SVGAGI. The CDR3 sequence: CASRSPRSGAGELFF. CDR3 coding DNA: TGTGCCAGCAGGTCCCCTCGATCCGGGGCCGGGGAGCTGTTTTTT.

This sequence joins TRBV7-9 and TRBJ1-1; the D is unclear. CDR3 length: 13 residues. V was shortened by 1 base and J by 4 bases, with 7 bases between the two germline ends. Germline CDR1 and CDR2: SEHNR and FQNEAQ (reference sequence). CDR3 nucleotides: TGTGCCAGCAGCTTAGGGGCAGCCACTGAAGCTTTCTTT. It yields the protein CASSLGAATEAFF.

The rearrangement uses TRBV10-2 and TRBJ1-1; D possibly corresponds to TRBD1 (6 bases). The germline V and J ends were trimmed by 0 bases and 3 bases, with 17 bases remaining between them. CDR1 WSHSY and CDR2 SAAADI come from the germline V gene. CDR3 size: 17 residues. CDR3 loop: CASSESNGPGADTEAFF. Here the CDR3 DNA reads TGCGCCAGCAGTGAGTCCAATGGTCCAGGGGCAGACACTGAAGCTTTCTTT.